The 2 T cell receptor beta chains given below trace back to one sample, sequenced in a study of T cells after yellow fever vaccination. TCRdb re-called the 5' RACE reads through MiXCR, storing one row per CDR3 protein. The table records roughly 400,000 distinct CDR3 sequences, around 20% of them present only once. The source was PBMCs, collected before the yellow fever booster vaccination. The receptor source for this set is a man aged 18 to 29 who received the YFV17D yellow fever vaccine.

The table lists this clonotype with a few counts. V gene TRBV18 combines with J gene TRBJ1-1; D possibly corresponds to TRBD1 (6 bases). Germline CDR1 reads KGHSH; CDR2 reads LQKENI. The CDR3 contains 14 residues. V was shortened by 0 bases and J by 7 bases, with 12 bases between the two germline ends. The CDR3 loop is CASSPPSLDSEAFF. CDR3 DNA: TGTGCCAGCTCACCACCGAGTTTGGACAGTGAAGCTTTCTTT.

The chain combines TRBV11-1 with TRBJ2-7; TRBD1 matches at 9 bases. The V gene's germline CDR1 is SGHAT and CDR2 FQDESV (reference sequence). The CDR3 totals 16 residues. The junction had 13 bases not matched to a gene; V was cut back by 4 bases and J by 6 bases. CDR3 DNA: TGTGCCAGCAGCTCACAGGGGGCGCAAAGAGGCCTCGAGCAGTACTTC. Its translation: CASSSQGAQRGLEQYF.